The entry that follows covers one T cell receptor (beta chain) sequence. This clone's antigen is unknown. It has no much larger one-base neighbor in the sample; base qualities were not kept. This sample was taken from a study of regulatory T cells in long-lasting Graves disease (dated by TCRdb to the early 2020s). Context from the whole study: Persistent Graves' disease was defined as antithyroid drug treatment for over 5 years with persistently positive TSH receptor autoantibodies. Persistent Graves' disease patients were compared with newly diagnosed Graves' disease patients by peripheral blood TCR sequencing and RNA sequencing. Persistent Graves' disease patients in the clinical cohort had taken antithyroid drugs for around 11 years on average. The study took place in China and was registered as a clinical trial. TCR sequencing covered around 13 persistent and around 20 newly diagnosed Graves' disease patients, around 35 samples in total.

The time point label for this specimen denotes: persistent/refractory GD, antithyroid drugs over 5 years with positive TRAb. For both TCR sequencing and RNA sequencing, RNA was extracted from PBMCs using TRIzol. The diagnosis of Graves' disease was made according to American Thyroid Association guidelines. Patients for the study were recruited at an endocrinology department in Xi'an, China. Each patient gave 8.5 to 9.5 milliliters of peripheral blood, collected in an EDTA anticoagulant tube. Ficoll Paque Plus density gradient separation was used to isolate PBMCs, and no further T cell sorting was done. An Agilent 2100 Bioanalyzer and agarose gel were used to assess RNA quality, and a NanoDrop 2000 was used to measure RNA concentration. Taken from the germline V gene (reference sequence), the CDR1 and CDR2 loops are LNHDA and SQIVND. Its CDR3 holds 17 amino acids, cysteine through phenylalanine. The retained sequence is limited to the CDR3, 51 bases, with the frame set at the first base. Cut back by 4 bases and 5 bases, the V and J ends lie 23 bases apart.

Receptors were amplified or captured by multiplex PCR. The sequencer listed for this sample is Illumina HiSeq 4000. To build TCR beta libraries, CDR3 regions were amplified by Arm-PCR using iRepertoire HTBI primers. Before sequencing, the PCR products underwent gel purification. The study's processing was this. Gene usage analysis of CDR3 amino acid clonotypes relied on the roughly 67 TRBV and 15 or so TRBJ segments identified across samples. Filtered high-quality paired reads were merged into contigs using COPE and FqMerger. Contigs were aligned with BLAST to IMGT TRBV, TRBD and TRBJ reference genes, and CDR3 was defined per IMGT. Highly expanded clones were defined as clonotypes with a frequency above 0.1%. Shannon entropy was used to measure repertoire diversity, and the Gini coefficient was used to measure V-J evenness. Public clonotypes were defined as clonotypes shared by more than one individual. TCRdb reanalyzed the raw reads on its own, using fastp at Q25 for trimming and MiXCR for clone calling, and kept in-frame beta chains. Each CDR3 protein appears once, grouped with its most common genes and DNA. The V and J calls, along with clone size, are taken from TCRdb and not from the paper's own processing. For this sample there are some 330,000 distinct CDR3 sequences; about 23% appear just once. The ten largest clones take up less than 30% of the sample.

General findings and caveats noted by the study authors: More public clonotypes were shared among persistent patients (more than 2,500) than among newly diagnosed patients (roughly 1,000). Sequencing and analysis were limited to the TCR beta chain. The authors acknowledged the small sample size as a limitation that may reduce accuracy. TRBV28, TRBJ1-2 and TRBJ2-5 were preferentially used in persistent disease, while TRBV20-1 and TRBJ2-1 were favored in newly diagnosed disease. Compared with newly diagnosed patients, patients with persistent Graves' disease had lower TCR Shannon entropy and fewer highly expanded clones, which suggests clonal expansion. Because the primary lesion, thyroid tissue, could not be accessed, the study looked at peripheral blood alone.

This sequence was found in a woman aged 35 to 49 with Graves disease. Donor details come from another sample of the same person, matched by shared clones. The chain is made from TRBV19 and TRBJ1-1; the D gene lacks a confident call. Material: peripheral blood mononuclear cells (PBMCs), obtained when the disease was refractory, from a patient treated with antithyroid drugs. The CDR3 region has the sequence CASSNPSLRVAATEAFF. The bases read TGTGCCAGTAGTAACCCTTCACTAAGGGTCGCCGCGACTGAAGCTTTCTTT. Where the CDR3 stops, the reference TRBV19 and TRBJ1-1 genes take over; the full variable domain is DGGITQSPKYLFRKEGQNVTLSCEQNLNHDAMYWYRQDPGQGLRLIYYSQIVNDFQKGDIAEGYSVSREKKESFPLTVTSAQKNPTAFYLCASSNPSLRVAATEAFFGQGTRLTVV.